A selection of T cell receptor beta chains follows, all from one sample in a study of post-analysis software for immune sequencing data. TCRdb processed the PCR reads anew with MiXCR; each CDR3 protein has one entry. This sample has some 450,000 distinct CDR3 sequences, with 40% to 55% found just once. Input material: blood. The receptor source for this set is a girl aged 10-17 years with multiple sclerosis. CDR3s include the opening cysteine and the closing phenylalanine or tryptophan. The D gene is left open where the match is weak. Only part of the rows carry a size: once, few, many, or a class if the clone is expanded.

size,length,V,D,J,CDR3,DNA
.,15,TRBV24-1,TRBD1,TRBJ2-4,CATSETGEAKNIQYF,TGTGCCACCAGTGAAACAGGGGAGGCCAAAAACATTCAGTACTTC
.,16,TRBV3-1,TRBD1,TRBJ2-5,CASSPYTFRGQETQYF,TGTGCCAGCAGCCCTTATACGTTCAGGGGGCAGGAGACCCAGTACTTC
few,15,TRBV7-9,.,TRBJ2-4,CASSLGKLAKNIQYF,TGTGCCAGCAGCTTAGGGAAATTAGCCAAAAACATTCAGTACTTC
few,14,TRBV5-1,TRBD1,TRBJ2-7,CASSLRQGAKEQYF,TGCGCCAGCAGCTTGAGGCAGGGGGCTAAAGAGCAGTACTTC
few,15,TRBV5-5,TRBD1,TRBJ1-5,CASSWGQGPNQPQHF,TGTGCCAGCAGCTGGGGACAGGGTCCCAATCAGCCCCAGCATTTT
.,17,TRBV7-3,TRBD2,TRBJ2-1,CASSKLAGGRSYNEQFF,TGTGCCAGCAGCAAATTAGCGGGAGGGAGGTCCTACAATGAGCAGTTCTTC
once,13,TRBV24-1,.,TRBJ2-3,CTTSDWDRDTQYF,TGTACCACCAGTGATTGGGACCGAGATACGCAGTATTTT
.,14,TRBV5-1,TRBD1,TRBJ1-2,CASSGDRGGYGYTF,TGCGCCAGCAGCGGGGACAGGGGAGGATATGGCTACACCTTC
once,15,TRBV29-1,TRBD2,TRBJ2-1,CGVYPTSGQYNEQFF,TGCGGCGTCTATCCGACTAGCGGGCAATACAATGAGCAGTTCTTC
few,15,TRBV20-1,TRBD1,TRBJ2-1,CSARRQGVSYNEQFF,TGCAGTGCTAGACGTCAGGGGGTCTCCTACAATGAGCAGTTCTTC
few,13,TRBV5-1,.,TRBJ2-1,CASSPRQVQGQFF,TGCGCCAGCAGCCCAAGACAAGTTCAAGGGCAGTTCTTC
few,14,TRBV20-1,TRBD1,TRBJ2-7,CSARTGQLSYEQYF,TGCAGTGCTAGAACGGGACAGTTGTCCTACGAGCAGTACTTC
.,17,TRBV27,TRBD2,TRBJ2-7,CASSLWGREAAYDEQYF,TGTGCCAGCAGTTTATGGGGACGGGAGGCGGCGTACGACGAGCAGTACTTC
.,15,TRBV7-8,.,TRBJ2-5,CASSLGSGGGETQYF,TGTGCCAGCAGCTTAGGTTCGGGTGGAGGGGAGACCCAGTACTTC
once,17,TRBV5-1,TRBD2,TRBJ2-1,CAGRYPLAGAPYNEQFF,TGCGCCGGCCGCTACCCCTTAGCGGGAGCCCCCTACAATGAGCAGTTCTTC
.,18,TRBV9,TRBD1,TRBJ2-1,CASSVDPRQGISYNEQFF,TGTGCCAGCAGCGTAGATCCCAGACAGGGGATCTCCTACAATGAGCAGTTCTTC
few,15,TRBV29-1,.,TRBJ1-2,CSVEGGQGSNYGYTF,TGCAGCGTTGAAGGGGGGCAGGGTTCGAACTATGGCTACACCTTC
.,19,TRBV4-1,TRBD1,TRBJ1-1,CASSSFTGGEAQMNTEAFF,TGCGCCAGCAGCTCCTTTACAGGGGGCGAGGCCCAAATGAACACTGAAGCTTTCTTT
once,11,TRBV20-1,.,TRBJ2-2,CSAKTTGELFF,TGCAGTGCTAAAACCACCGGGGAGCTGTTTTTT
.,13,TRBV10-3,TRBD2,TRBJ2-7,CATSEGEGYEQYF,TGTGCCACTTCGGAAGGGGAGGGCTACGAGCAGTACTTC
.,16,TRBV7-8,TRBD1,TRBJ1-6,CASSSRAGTDNSPLHF,TGTGCCAGCAGCTCCCGGGCTGGGACAGATAATTCACCCCTCCACTTT
.,15,TRBV7-2,TRBD1,TRBJ2-1,CASSPGQGLWNEQFF,TGTGCCAGCAGCCCGGGACAGGGTCTTTGGAATGAGCAGTTCTTC
.,14,TRBV7-7,TRBD1,TRBJ2-7,CASSAGQDSYEQYF,TGTGCTAGCAGCGCGGGACAGGACTCCTACGAGCAGTACTTC
.,17,TRBV6-6,TRBD1,TRBJ1-2,CASSYEGQGSWIYGYTF,TGTGCCAGCAGTTACGAGGGACAGGGGAGTTGGATCTATGGCTACACCTTC
.,14,TRBV9,.,TRBJ2-6,CASSRKTGANVLTF,TGTGCCAGCAGCCGAAAGACAGGAGCCAACGTCCTGACTTTC
.,15,TRBV28,.,TRBJ2-2,CASSPVLGVPGELFF,TGTGCCAGCAGTCCTGTCCTCGGTGTGCCCGGGGAGCTGTTTTTT
.,14,TRBV20-1,.,TRBJ2-3,CSAILGKRTDTQYF,TGCAGTGCGATACTAGGAAAGCGCACAGATACGCAGTATTTT
few,17,TRBV27,TRBD2,TRBJ2-1,CASSGLAGEGRNNEQFF,TGTGCCAGCTCTGGACTAGCGGGAGAGGGGCGGAACAATGAGCAGTTCTTC
few,15,TRBV6-6,TRBD1,TRBJ2-5,CASSYSTGGRETQYF,TGTGCCAGCAGTTACTCCACAGGGGGCAGGGAGACCCAGTACTTC
few,14,TRBV20-1,TRBD2,TRBJ2-5,CSARAPSGRETQYF,TGCAGTGCTAGAGCCCCTAGCGGGAGAGAGACCCAGTACTTC
many,13,TRBV10-2,.,TRBJ2-5,CASSVFEGETQYF,TGCGCCAGCTCCGTATTCGAAGGGGAGACCCAGTACTTC